This T cell receptor beta chain was obtained from a study of identical twins. Germline CDR1 is SGHRS and CDR2 is YFSETQ. The germline V and J ends were trimmed by 0 bases and 9 bases, with 13 bases remaining between them. CDR3 length: 14 amino acids. TCRdb fed the 5' RACE reads into MiXCR, producing one record per CDR3 protein. The table lists roughly 690,000 distinct CDR3 sequences, 21% of them singletons. Study results and caveats: Zero-insertion analyses might be partly confounded by invariant T cells like MAIT and iNKT.

This clonotype was counted a few times. Antigen specificity is unknown. Healthy Caucasians supplied all donations. Separately, the same data were catalogued under a study of T cells expressing NK-cell markers. As reported in that work: Of eight sequenced donors, seven were HCMV-seropositive and one HCMV-seronegative.

The chain couples TRBV5-1 to TRBJ2-1, with D unresolved. Sample: PBMCs. The receptor comes from a woman between 18 and 29 years old in good health. The CDR3 region has the DNA TGCGCCAGCAGCTTGGAGGCGAACGTGGGTGAGCAGTTCTTC. This codes for CASSLEANVGEQFF.